This paragraph covers one T cell receptor (beta chain) sequence. Per the original data handling: The authors estimated nucleated cell counts from reference gene primer amplification. Clones were read by immunoSEQ multiplex PCR, and TCRdb kept only the in-frame ones, dropping some. D and trimming come from the DNA, and the V and J calls and clone size come from that table. The sample consists of hundreds of thousands of clones, 70% to 90% of them appearing once. The sample originates from a study of blood T cell repertoires in COVID-19. Study in general: COVID-19 samples from acute and convalescent phases originated in the United States, Italy and Spain. PBMCs, B-cell-depleted T cells, or T cells provided the cDNA or gDNA that made up the material.

CDR1 and CDR2 (germline): SGHTA, FQGNSA. This CDR3 contains 14 residues. Trimming removed 1 base at V and 3 bases at J, with 7 bases between. The gene calls are TRBV7-2 and TRBJ1-5; no firm D call. This receptor was obtained from a man between 35 and 55 years old with acute or convalescent COVID-19. The sample taken for sequencing was peripheral blood. CDR3 sequence (DNA): TGTGCCAGCAGCTTAGGAGGGCCCAATCAGCCCCAGCATTTT. Its protein is CASSLGGPNQPQHF.